Listed below are T cell receptor beta chains from one sample, sequenced in a study of blood T cell repertoires in COVID-19. Assay used: immunoSEQ multiplex PCR; TCRdb lists only in-frame clones, some missing. The table has roughly 80,000 clones, around 89% seen once. The sequencing input was peripheral blood. The source of these receptors is a human donor in a cohort sampled during active COVID-19. Each CDR3 is given with its conserved first and last residue. The D gene is left open where the match is weak. Clone size is given for some rows only: seen once, a few or many times, or a class if the clone is expanded.

J gene,clone size,D gene,V gene,CDR3 DNA,CDR3 protein
TRBJ2-2,once,NA,TRBV30,TGTGCCTGGCGAAGGGACTCTTACACCGGGGAGCTGTTTTTT,CAWRRDSYTGELFF
TRBJ2-3,NA,NA,TRBV10-1,TGCGCCAGCAGTGGTGGGACGGGGGGCCAAGATACGCAGTATTTT,CASSGGTGGQDTQYF
TRBJ2-2,NA,TRBD2,TRBV6-2/TRBV6-3,TGTGCCAGCAGTTACTCAGCTAGCGGGGGAATCAACACCGGGGAGCTGTTTTTT,CASSYSASGGINTGELFF
TRBJ2-7,NA,TRBD1,TRBV2,TGTGCCAGCGGACCTCGGGACAGGGGCCACGAGCAGTACTTC,CASGPRDRGHEQYF
TRBJ2-1,NA,TRBD2,TRBV2,TGTGCCAGCACCTGGACTAGCGGGAGAGAAAGTGAGCAGTTCTTC,CASTWTSGRESEQFF
TRBJ1-1,NA,NA,TRBV10-3,TGTGCCATCAAAGGACAGTTAAACACTGAAGCTTTCTTT,CAIKGQLNTEAFF
TRBJ1-1,NA,NA,TRBV3-1/TRBV3-2,TGTGCCAGCAGCCAAGCGGGGGGCGGTGCCACTGAAGCTTTCTTT,CASSQAGGGATEAFF
TRBJ2-5,NA,NA,TRBV28,TGTGCCAGCAGTTCGACAGGTTGGCAAGAGACCCAGTACTTC,CASSSTGWQETQYF
TRBJ1-6,NA,NA,TRBV6-6,TGTGCCAGCAGTCACCAACGGGGGAGCTCCTATAATTCACCCCTCCACTTT,CASSHQRGSSYNSPLHF
TRBJ2-5,NA,TRBD1,TRBV30,TGTGCCCAGGGGACAGGGGGACCAGAGACCCAGTACTTC,CAQGTGGPETQYF
TRBJ2-7,once,NA,TRBV6-5,TGTGCCAGCAGCAACAGGCATAGCTCCTACGAGCAGTACTTC,CASSNRHSSYEQYF
TRBJ2-3,NA,TRBD1,TRBV27,TGTGCCAGCAGTTTGAGGGGGCGCCCCGATTTTCCAGATACGCAGTATTTT,CASSLRGRPDFPDTQYF
TRBJ1-1,NA,TRBD1,TRBV19,TGTGCCAGCTTAGACAGGGCAACTGAAGCTTTCTTT,CASLDRATEAFF
TRBJ1-2,NA,NA,TRBV6-5,TGTGCCAGCAGCGATCCCGGGAGGGGCCTGGGCTACACCTTC,CASSDPGRGLGYTF
TRBJ2-3,NA,NA,TRBV6-5,TGTGCCAGCATAACTAGCTGGGCCACAGATACGCAGTATTTT,CASITSWATDTQYF
TRBJ2-5,NA,TRBD2,TRBV27,TGTGCCAGCTCTCCCCTGGGGGGGACGGACCAAGAGACCCAGTACTTC,CASSPLGGTDQETQYF
TRBJ2-5,NA,TRBD2,TRBV4-1,TGCGCCAGCAGCCACCCGCTAGCGGGGGGAGAGACCCAGTACTTC,CASSHPLAGGETQYF
TRBJ2-3,NA,NA,TRBV5-1,TGCGCCAGCAGCGGCCAGGGTACAGATACGCAGTATTTT,CASSGQGTDTQYF
TRBJ2-3,NA,TRBD2,TRBV5-1,TGCGCCAGCAGTTCCGGGACTAGCGGGAGTACAGATACGCAGTATTTT,CASSSGTSGSTDTQYF
TRBJ2-7,NA,NA,TRBV6-5,TGTGCCAGCAGTTACTCGAATACAGGCTCCTACGAGCAGTACTTC,CASSYSNTGSYEQYF
TRBJ1-4,NA,NA,TRBV5-6,TGTGCCAGCAGCCCTGGGACACGTGGGGAGAAACTGTTTTTT,CASSPGTRGEKLFF
TRBJ2-1,NA,NA,TRBV7-2,TGTGCCAGCAGCTTCAGGGGCCCATACAATGAGCAGTTCTTC,CASSFRGPYNEQFF
TRBJ1-1,few,NA,TRBV30,TGTGCCTCAGAAGGAGGGGCCACTGAAGCTTTCTTT,CASEGGATEAFF
TRBJ2-1,NA,TRBD2,TRBV4-1,TGCGCCAGCAGCCAAGCACGAGTATCCGGGACTAGTTCTGGAAATGAGCAGTTCTTC,CASSQARVSGTSSGNEQFF
TRBJ2-1,NA,NA,TRBV11-1,TGTGCCAGCAGCCCACGGACATTCGATGAGCAGTTCTTC,CASSPRTFDEQFF
TRBJ1-1,NA,NA,TRBV5-4,TGTGCCAGCAGCTTGTGGGGGGGAACTGAAGCTTTCTTT,CASSLWGGTEAFF
TRBJ1-1,NA,TRBD1,TRBV28,TGTGCCAGCAGCCTATCACAGGGGATCACTGAAGCTTTCTTT,CASSLSQGITEAFF
TRBJ1-1,NA,NA,TRBV3-1/TRBV3-2,TGTGCCAGCAGCCAAGTGGCGGGGAGCACTGAAGCTTTCTTT,CASSQVAGSTEAFF
TRBJ1-1,NA,NA,TRBV28,TGTGCCAGCAGTTTCGGGTTAGAAGCTTTCTTT,CASSFGLEAFF
TRBJ2-1,NA,NA,TRBV19,TGTGCCAGTAGTATAGGTCGGAATGAGCAGTTCTTC,CASSIGRNEQFF
TRBJ2-3,NA,TRBD2,TRBV7-2,TGTGCCAGCAGCTTAGACCTCGGGGGGGCCGGGATAGATACGCAGTATTTT,CASSLDLGGAGIDTQYF
TRBJ2-1,NA,TRBD2,TRBV24-1,TGTGCCATCTCTAAGCGGGAGAGGGATAATGAGCAGTTCTTC,CAISKRERDNEQFF
TRBJ2-7,NA,NA,TRBV7-9,TGTGCCAGCAGCGAGTCTAACGGGGGTTACGAGCAGTACTTC,CASSESNGGYEQYF
TRBJ2-7,NA,NA,TRBV28,TGTGCCAGCAGTTTGCGGAGTAATTGGAGGGAGCAGTACTTC,CASSLRSNWREQYF
TRBJ1-5,NA,NA,TRBV12-3/TRBV12-4,TGTGCCAGCAGCGGCGGACAAGATCAGCCCCAGCATTTT,CASSGGQDQPQHF
TRBJ2-1,NA,TRBD2,TRBV7-8,TGTGCCAGCAGCTTAGAAGCTAGCGGGCCGCGGGGTGAGCAGTTCTTC,CASSLEASGPRGEQFF
TRBJ2-1,NA,TRBD2,TRBV7-9,TGTGCCAGCAGCTCTAGCGGGACATCCTACAATGAGCAGTTCTTC,CASSSSGTSYNEQFF
TRBJ1-1,NA,NA,TRBV5-1,TGCGCCAGCAGCGCCACAGGGAACACTGAAGCTTTCTTT,CASSATGNTEAFF
TRBJ2-7,NA,TRBD1,TRBV11-2,TGTGCCAGCAGCTCGATACACAGGGGAAGGTACGAGCAGTACTTC,CASSSIHRGRYEQYF
TRBJ1-5,NA,TRBD1,TRBV24-1,TGTGCCACCCAGACAGGGGGCGGTCAGCCCCAGCATTTT,CATQTGGGQPQHF
TRBJ2-5,once,TRBD2,TRBV5-4,TGTGCCAGCAGCTTCGGAGCGGGAGGGATGGAGACCCAGTACTTC,CASSFGAGGMETQYF
TRBJ1-2,NA,TRBD1,TRBV28,TGTGCCAGCAGTTCTGGGACAGGGCTCTACACCTTC,CASSSGTGLYTF